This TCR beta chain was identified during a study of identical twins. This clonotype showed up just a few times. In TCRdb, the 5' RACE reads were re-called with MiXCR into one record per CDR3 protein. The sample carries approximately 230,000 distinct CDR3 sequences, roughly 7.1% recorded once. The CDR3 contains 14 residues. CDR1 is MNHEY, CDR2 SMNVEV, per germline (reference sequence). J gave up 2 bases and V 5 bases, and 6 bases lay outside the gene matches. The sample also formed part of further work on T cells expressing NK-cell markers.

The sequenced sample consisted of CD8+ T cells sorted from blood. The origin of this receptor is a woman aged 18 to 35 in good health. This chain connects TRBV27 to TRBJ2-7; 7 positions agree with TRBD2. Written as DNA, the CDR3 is TGTGCCAGCAGTAATAGCGGGTATACCTACGAGCAGTACTTC. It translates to CASSNSGYTYEQYF.